This T cell receptor beta chain was sequenced for a study of blood T cell repertoires in COVID-19. Sequencing was performed with immunoSEQ multiplex PCR; in TCRdb, only in-frame clones are kept and a portion is missing. The sample shows 370,000 or so clones, roughly 86% of them seen only once. The CDR3 loop spans 16 amino acids. Looked up from germline, CDR1 is SGHVS and CDR2 is FQNEAQ. Trimming at V came to 2 bases and at J to 6 bases, leaving 4 bases not matched to a gene. The sequence was collected from a human donor with acute or convalescent COVID-19. The donor label of this sample is uncertain. Sequenced input: peripheral blood. The chain joins TRBV7-8 to TRBJ2-3; 14 bases map to TRBD2. CDR3 DNA sequence: TGTGCCAGCAGCTTAAGGACTAGCGGGGGGAAGGATACGCAGTATTTT. It yields the protein CASSLRTSGGKDTQYF.